The 6 T cell receptor beta chains below were found in one sample sequenced in a study of CD8 T cells in Susac syndrome. RNA totalling roughly 0.45 to 1 ug underwent reverse transcription with random hexamers. TCRdb re-derived calls from the immunoSEQ multiplex PCR reads in MiXCR, one entry per CDR3 protein. Here the sample spans around 140,000 distinct CDR3 sequences, roughly 76% being singletons. The sample taken for sequencing was CD8+ T cells from PBMCs. These receptors were taken from a human donor with multiple sclerosis.

The rearrangement links TRBV29-1 to TRBJ1-2, with D unclear. The germline V gene encodes CDR1 SQVTM and CDR2 ANQGSEA. The ends were cut back, 2 bases at V and 8 bases at J, with 15 bases in the middle. This CDR3 region has 13 residues. The CDR3 DNA is TGCAGCGTTGAAAGAAGGGTAGCAGGAGGCTACACCTTC. Its protein product is CSVERRVAGGYTF. The entire variable domain, with the rest obtained from reference TRBV29-1 and TRBJ1-2, is as follows: SAVISQKPSRDICQRGTSLTIQCQVDSQVTMMFWYRQQPGQSLTLIATANQGSEATYESGFVIDKFPISRPNLTFSTLTVSNMSPEDSSIYLCSVERRVAGGYTFGSGTRLTVV.

This clonotype came up once. The chain uses TRBV30 and TRBJ2-2, with D uncertain. The germline V gene has CDR1 GTSNPN and CDR2 SVGIG (reference sequence). This CDR3 is 12 amino acids long. V shed 2 bases and J shed 7 bases, with 8 bases lying between them. The CDR3 sequence: CAWSPVDGELFF. The CDR3 DNA follows: TGTGCCTGGAGTCCGGTGGACGGGGAGCTGTTTTTT.

This chain joins TRBV6-2 or TRBV6-3 and TRBJ1-1; 8 positions match TRBD1. This CDR3 contains 15 residues. V lost 0 bases and J lost 4; bases outside the gene matches: 4. CDR1 and CDR2 from the germline V gene are MNHEY and SVGEGT. The CDR3 spells CASSYSHRGITEAFF. The CDR3, as DNA: TGTGCCAGCAGTTACTCGCACAGGGGGATCACTGAAGCTTTCTTT.

V is TRBV5-6 and J is TRBJ1-1; D unclear. The CDR3 totals 13 residues. The V gene lost 5 bases and the J gene lost 0 bases, with 8 bases spanning the gap. From germline, CDR1 is SGHDT and CDR2 YYEEEE. This CDR3 reads CASRVGMNTEAFF. The CDR3 DNA reads as TGTGCCAGCAGGGTGGGAATGAACACTGAAGCTTTCTTT.

This clonotype has more than one count but fewer than ten. The chain recombines TRBV4-1 with TRBJ2-3; a weak D match, TRBD2 (6 bases). Trimming removed 5 bases at V and 2 bases at J, with 14 bases between. From germline, CDR1 is MGHRA and CDR2 YSYEKL. CDR3 length equals 15 residues. Here the CDR3 reads CASSYRLVDTDTQYF. DNA for the CDR3: TGCGCCAGCAGCTATAGACTAGTAGACACAGATACGCAGTATTTT.

The chain joins TRBV7-9 to TRBJ1-1, with D unclear. The length of the CDR3 is 15 residues. Germline assignment: CDR1 SEHNR and CDR2 FQNEAQ (reference sequence). V lost 3 bases, J lost 2 bases, and 13 bases lay in between. CDR3 loop: CASSLRLWGNTEAFF. The CDR3 DNA follows: TGTGCCAGCAGCTTGCGTCTATGGGGAAACACTGAAGCTTTCTTT. Complete variable domain (other parts from reference TRBV7-9 and TRBJ1-1): DTGVSQNPRHKITKRGQNVTFRCDPISEHNRLYWYRQTLGQGPEFLTYFQNEAQLEKSRLLSDRFSAERPKGSFSTLEIQRTEQGDSAMYLCASSLRLWGNTEAFFGQGTRLTVV.